This T cell receptor beta chain comes out of a study of T cell responses to AZD1222 COVID-19 vaccine. Across the whole study: Timing groups of about 4 and about 12 weeks for second doses were pooled. Study-wide points: Possibly, clonal diversity was underestimated; donors were largely white British and included more females.

The table came from immunoSEQ multiplex PCR; TCRdb's copy has only in-frame clones and leaves some out. The sample has just under 85,000 clones; 80% to 90% are singletons. This CDR3 has 16 residues. V lost 2 bases and J lost 10; bases outside the gene matches: 12. Germline assignment: CDR1 MGHRA and CDR2 YSYEKL. This clone has a handful of counts. The antigen remains undetermined. The source of this sequence is an adult in good health. The rearrangement links TRBV4-1 to TRBJ1-4, with 8 bases identical to TRBD1. The specimen was peripheral blood, collected on day 0 of AZD1222 vaccination. The CDR3 reads CASSQSTGTGRGKLFF. The CDR3 bases are TGCGCCAGCAGCCAATCAACCGGGACAGGTCGGGGAAAACTGTTTTTT.